These 23 T cell receptor beta chains were sequenced from one sample in a study of blood T cell repertoires in COVID-19. Method: immunoSEQ multiplex PCR; TCRdb's copy keeps in-frame clones and lacks some. The sample holds fewer than 250,000 clones, roughly 90% seen once. Sequenced input: PBMCs or T cells enriched from blood (not recorded which). The receptor source for this set is a woman aged 18-29 years who had recovered from COVID-19.

This clone was seen more than once but under ten times. The chain carries TRBV6-5 and TRBJ1-5; 10 bases match TRBD1. The trim removed 6 bases at V and 6 bases at J, leaving 8 bases unmatched. CDR1 MNHEY and CDR2 SVGAGI come from the germline V gene. The CDR3 has 15 residues. DNA of the CDR3: TGTGCCAGCAGCTCGGGACAGGGGCATAGTCAGCCCCAGCATTTT. Encoded protein: CASSSGQGHSQPQHF.

The chain links TRBV11-2 to TRBJ1-2; D perhaps matches TRBD1 (6 bases). The CDR3 has 13 amino acids. Trimming took 4 bases from V and 4 from J, leaving 10 bases between them. Germline V gene sequence: CDR1 SGHAT, CDR2 FQNNGV. CDR3 protein: CASSSDSLYGYTF. In nucleotides, the CDR3 is TGTGCCAGCAGCTCGGACAGCCTCTATGGCTACACCTTC.

This chain uses TRBV5-4 with TRBJ1-1; D perhaps matches TRBD1 (5 bases). From germline, CDR1 is SGHNT and CDR2 YYREEE (reference sequence). V was shortened by 2 bases and J by 7 bases, with 12 bases between the two germline ends. This CDR3 comprises 13 residues. The DNA for the CDR3 is TGTGCCAGCAGCTTTGGGGGGTGGGATGAAGCTTTCTTT. It specifies CASSFGGWDEAFF.

V gene TRBV13 combines with J gene TRBJ2-7; 8 positions match TRBD1. The CDR3 has 15 residues. Germline trimming cut 3 bases from V and 0 bases from J; bases unmatched to any gene: 4. Germline V lookup: CDR1 PRHDT, CDR2 FYEKMQ (reference sequence). The CDR3 nucleotides are TGTGCCAGCAGCTTGGGACAGGTTAGCTCCTACGAGCAGTACTTC. Translated: CASSLGQVSSYEQYF.

V and J are TRBV5-1 and TRBJ2-1; 8 bases line up with TRBD2. The CDR3 is made up of 14 amino acids. Unmatched junction bases numbered 6, after V lost 4 bases and J lost 6 bases. Germline CDR1 and CDR2: SGHRS and YFSETQ. CDR3 protein: CASSEYTSGNEQFF. In nucleotides, the CDR3 is TGCGCCAGCAGCGAATACACTAGCGGCAATGAGCAGTTCTTC.

This rearrangement joins TRBV28 to TRBJ2-7, with 7 bases matching TRBD1. V trimming: 6 bases; J trimming: 3 bases; junction bases outside the gene matches: 8. CDR1 and CDR2 (germline): MDHEN, SYDVKM. This CDR3 contains 14 residues. CDR3 nucleotide sequence: TGTGCCAGCAGATTACAGGGGTCTCACTACGAGCAGTACTTC. Amino acid sequence: CASRLQGSHYEQYF.

This chain links TRBV7-2 with TRBJ2-2; 8 bases match TRBD1. V trimming: 5 bases; J trimming: 6 bases; junction bases outside the gene matches: 17. The CDR3 spans 18 residues. Germline loops: CDR1 SGHTA, CDR2 FQGNSA. The CDR3 reads CASSPRQGQGAGSGELFF. The DNA for the CDR3 is TGTGCCAGCAGCCCTCGGCAGGGGCAGGGGGCAGGTTCCGGGGAGCTGTTTTTT.

The chain uses TRBV28 and TRBJ1-1, with 8 bases matching TRBD1. Germline assignment: CDR1 MDHEN and CDR2 SYDVKM. V was pared by 5 bases and J by 2 bases, with 4 bases of the junction left unmatched. The CDR3 extends over 14 amino acids. This CDR3 reads CASSGTGYNTEAFF. The CDR3 DNA reads as TGTGCCAGCAGTGGGACAGGATACAACACTGAAGCTTTCTTT.

The chain has TRBV6-1 and TRBJ1-5; D uncertain. This CDR3 is 16 amino acids long. The V end lost 1 base, the J end lost 6 bases, and 16 bases lay between the germline ends. CDR1 is MNHNS and CDR2 is SASEGT in the germline V gene. Written as DNA, the CDR3 is TGTGCCAGCAGTGAAGTGGCGGGTTTCTTAACTCAGCCCCAGCATTTT. Amino acids: CASSEVAGFLTQPQHF.

The chain combines TRBV11-2 with TRBJ2-7; 7 bases align to TRBD1. The CDR3 extends over 19 amino acids. The V gene end was trimmed by 0 bases and the J gene end by 0 bases; junction bases not matched to a gene: 14. The V gene's germline CDR1 is SGHAT and CDR2 FQNNGV. CDR3 sequence (DNA): TGTGCCAGCAGCTTAGATCGAGGACAGGTTCCCGATCGCTCCTACGAGCAGTACTTC. Translating gives CASSLDRGQVPDRSYEQYF.

The chain recombines TRBV28 with TRBJ1-6; TRBD1 aligns across 8 bases. CDR1 MDHEN and CDR2 SYDVKM come from the germline V gene. This CDR3 region has 15 residues. V gave up 5 bases and J gave up 8 bases; unmatched junction bases: 8. The CDR3 loop is CASSVGTGRYSPLHF. The CDR3 coding sequence is TGTGCCAGCAGTGTTGGGACAGGAAGGTATTCACCCCTCCACTTT.

The chain has TRBV5-1 and TRBJ2-1; TRBD2 matches at 14 bases. Germline values: CDR1 SGHRS, CDR2 YFSETQ. Trimming at V came to 4 bases and at J to 9 bases, leaving 12 bases not matched to a gene. CDR3 length: 17 residues. The CDR3 region has the DNA TGCGCCAGCAGCCCAGGGACTAGCGGGGGATCCTGGGGTGAGCAGTTCTTC. Protein product: CASSPGTSGGSWGEQFF.

CDR3 bases: TGTGCCAGCAGTTACTCAAGCAGGGTCCAAATAACCCTCCACTTT. Protein product: CASSYSSRVQITLHF. V and J are TRBV6-5 and TRBJ1-6, with a weak D call TRBD1 (5 bases). The CDR3 loop spans 15 amino acids. Trimming left V 0 bases short and J 14 bases short, with 17 bases between. CDR1 and CDR2 from the germline V gene are MNHEY and SVGAGI.

The chain combines TRBV5-6 with TRBJ1-2; tentative D call: TRBD1 (5 bases). Between the trimmed V and J ends, which lost 4 bases and 3 bases, there was a span of 16 bases. The CDR3 extends over 15 amino acids. Germline lookup yields CDR1 SGHDT and CDR2 YYEEEE. The CDR3 DNA is TGTGCCAGCAGCCCCGACCTAAGGGGTGACTATGGCTACACCTTC. This codes for CASSPDLRGDYGYTF.

The V and J genes are TRBV5-1 and TRBJ1-1; TRBD1 is a possible D gene (5 bases). V was trimmed by 0 bases and J by 5 bases, leaving 11 bases between them. Germline V gene lookup returns CDR1 SGHRS and CDR2 YFSETQ. There are 14 residues in the CDR3. CDR3 sequence: CASSLEGAGTEAFF. The CDR3 coding sequence is TGCGCCAGCAGCTTGGAAGGGGCCGGAACTGAAGCTTTCTTT.

This clone was found once. The chain has TRBV19 and TRBJ1-5; maybe TRBD1 (5 bases). V was trimmed by 3 bases and J by 1 base, leaving 10 bases between them. This CDR3 spans 15 amino acids. Germline loops: CDR1 LNHDA, CDR2 SQIVND (reference sequence). In DNA, the CDR3 is TGTGCCAGTAGTATCTTGGGGGGGAGCAATCAGCCCCAGCATTTT. Protein sequence: CASSILGGSNQPQHF.

The CDR3 DNA reads as TGTGCCACCAGCAGAGAAGGGACTAGCCAAGAGACCCAGTACTTC. This encodes CATSREGTSQETQYF. V is TRBV15 and J is TRBJ2-5, with 8 nucleotides matching TRBD2. Germline trimming cut 0 bases from V and 1 base from J; bases unmatched to any gene: 1. This CDR3 contains 15 residues. Germline CDR1 and CDR2: LNHNV and YYDKDF (reference sequence). The full variable domain, with the rest looked up from reference TRBV15 and TRBJ2-5, is DAMVIQNPRYQVTQFGKPVTLSCSQTLNHNVMYWYQQKSSQAPKLLFHYYDKDFNNEADTPDNFQSRRPNTSFCFLDIRSPGLGDTAMYLCATSREGTSQETQYFGPGTRLLVL.

The rearrangement links TRBV4-1 to TRBJ2-1; maybe TRBD1 (7 bases). The CDR3 covers 16 residues. V was trimmed by 4 bases and J by 9 bases, leaving 22 bases between them. The germline V gene encodes CDR1 MGHRA and CDR2 YSYEKL. The CDR3 DNA sequence: TGCGCCAGCAGCCGACTAACAGGGGAGGTGGTAAGTGAGCAGTTCTTC. Protein sequence: CASSRLTGEVVSEQFF.

This chain joins TRBV4-1 and TRBJ2-7; D is perhaps TRBD1 (8 bases). V shed 3 bases and J shed 6 bases, with 24 bases lying between them. Germline assignment: CDR1 MGHRA and CDR2 YSYEKL. This CDR3 has 17 residues. This CDR3 reads CASSHAQGEGRGGEQYF. The CDR3 DNA is TGCGCCAGCAGCCACGCACAGGGGGAGGGCAGGGGTGGCGAGCAGTACTTC.

The CDR3: CASSEPGSGVHYGYTF. The DNA for the CDR3 is TGTGCCAGCAGTGAACCCGGGTCCGGGGTCCACTATGGCTACACCTTC. The chain is built from TRBV6-1 and TRBJ1-2; D remains unclear. This CDR3 comprises 16 residues. Germline V lookup: CDR1 MNHNS, CDR2 SASEGT. V was cut by 2 bases and J by 3 bases, with 16 bases left in between.

This chain uses TRBV7-9 with TRBJ1-5, with TRBD1 matching 10 bases. CDR1 and CDR2 from the germline V gene are SEHNR and FQNEAQ (reference sequence). V lost 5 bases to trimming and J lost 7 bases; unmatched junction nucleotides: 11. This CDR3 is built from 16 residues. CDR3: CASSTYRDRGYQPQHF. CDR3 in DNA: TGTGCCAGCAGCACCTATCGGGACAGGGGCTACCAGCCCCAGCATTTT.

The CDR3 nucleotides are TGTGCCAGCAGTCGGCAGGGCTCCTACGAGCAGTACTTC. Its translation: CASSRQGSYEQYF. This rearrangement joins TRBV28 to TRBJ2-7; D possibly corresponds to TRBD1 (5 bases). This CDR3 region has 13 residues. Germline lookup yields CDR1 MDHEN and CDR2 SYDVKM. V gave up 5 bases and J gave up 0 bases, with 8 bases separating them.

This clone was observed a few times. The chain employs TRBV27 and TRBJ2-7; 8 bases map to TRBD1. The V segment lost 8 bases and the J segment 7 bases; nucleotides outside the gene matches: 7. There are 12 residues in the CDR3. The germline CDR1 and CDR2 sequences are MNHEY and SMNVEV (reference sequence). CDR3 loop: CASGQGRYEQYF. Written as DNA, the CDR3 is TGTGCCAGCGGACAGGGAAGGTATGAGCAGTACTTC.